The sample holds a few counts of the clone carrying this TCR beta chain. The CDR3 contains 15 residues. After removal of 0 bases from V and 6 bases from J, the junction contained 5 bases not matched to a gene. Per the germline V gene, CDR1 is LGHDT and CDR2 is YNNKEL (reference sequence). These data originate in a study of blood T cell repertoires in COVID-19. The wider study: Nucleic acid was either cDNA or gDNA, and it came from T cells, B-cell-depleted T cells, or PBMCs.

Original processing notes: Using reference gene primer amplification, nucleated cell counts were estimated. Measured with immunoSEQ multiplex PCR; TCRdb has only the in-frame clones, and not every one. V, J and clone size are taken as reported in that table, and D and trimming were inferred from the DNA itself. Here the sample spans 50,000 or so clones, approximately 92% being singletons. The sequencing sample was made of peripheral blood. This sequence was found in a human donor with active COVID-19. The donor label of this sample is uncertain. The chain carries TRBV3-1 (or the pseudogene TRBV3-2) and TRBJ2-7, with 10 bases identical to TRBD2. The CDR3 bases are TGTGCCAGCAGCCAAGAGGCTAGCGGGAGTATCGAGCAGTACTTC. Amino acids: CASSQEASGSIEQYF.